These 11 T cell receptor beta chains came from one sample sequenced in a study of Graves' ophthalmopathy and Graves' hyperthyroidism. Amplification from RNA transcripts yielded the TCR beta CDR3 regions. The workflow started with a first-round RT-PCR run with HTBI primers and then moved on to a second-round multiplex PCR. TCRdb re-derived calls from the multiplex PCR reads in MiXCR, one entry per CDR3 protein. The table includes roughly 610,000 distinct CDR3 sequences, approximately 21% detected once. Sequencing was carried out using peripheral blood. The receptors here all came from a woman under 30 with stable Graves' hyperthyroidism. Some clones in this sample may be carry-over from other donors' samples.

This clonotype showed up many times. This chain links TRBV6-1 with TRBJ2-7, with 11 positions matching TRBD2. J was trimmed by 3 bases and V by 4 bases; bases with no gene match: 5. Per germline, CDR1 MNHNS and CDR2 SASEGT. The CDR3 has 15 residues. CDR3 in amino acids: CASSVTSGGNYEQYF. The CDR3 DNA is TGTGCCAGCAGTGTCACTAGCGGGGGAAACTACGAGCAGTACTTC.

This clonotype was picked up a small number of times. The chain couples TRBV30 to TRBJ1-6; tentative D call: TRBD1 (5 bases). CDR1 and CDR2 (germline): GTSNPN, SVGIG (reference sequence). The V end lost 2 bases, the J end lost 11 bases, and 16 bases lay between the germline ends. This CDR3 contains 14 residues. CDR3 in amino acids: CAWSSGVPETPLHF. The CDR3 bases are TGTGCCTGGAGTTCGGGGGTGCCTGAGACACCCCTCCACTTT.

This clonotype has a count of ten or more. The rearrangement links TRBV28 to TRBJ1-3; the D is unclear. The germline V and J ends were trimmed by 6 bases and 2 bases, with 8 bases remaining between them. Germline CDR1 is MDHEN and CDR2 is SYDVKM. The CDR3 is made up of 13 amino acids. CDR3 sequence reads: CASRRTAGNTIYF. For the CDR3, the DNA is TGTGCCAGCAGAAGAACGGCTGGAAACACCATATATTTT.

In its sample, this clonotype was seen many times. V and J are TRBV12-3 or TRBV12-4 and TRBJ1-2; 7 bases match TRBD1. J lost 2 bases, V lost 5 bases, and 8 bases had no gene match. The CDR3 loop spans 15 amino acids. Here the CDR3 reads CASSTTRTGNYGYTF. As DNA, the CDR3 is TGTGCCAGCAGTACGACCCGGACAGGCAACTATGGCTACACCTTC.

The genes are TRBV24-1 and TRBJ1-5; TRBD1 matches 7 bases. Germline V gene sequence: CDR1 KGHDR, CDR2 SFDVKD. The CDR3 loop spans 16 amino acids. The ends lost 3 bases at V and 2 bases at J; junction bases unmatched: 6. The DNA of the CDR3 is TGTGCCACCAGTGATGGTCGGGACAGCGGCAATCAGCCCCAGCATTTT. Translation gives CATSDGRDSGNQPQHF.

This clonotype has just a few counts. An end of the junction does not agree with germline; a read error may underlie this. The chain combines TRBV20-1 with TRBJ2-5; TRBD1 aligns across 10 bases. Per the germline V gene, CDR1 is DFQATT and CDR2 is SNEGSKA (reference sequence). The CDR3 contains 15 residues. The CDR3, as DNA: TGCAGTGCTAAATTGGACAGGGGGGGTGGGGAGACCAAGTACTTC. Its protein product is CSAKLDRGGGETKYF.

The chain employs TRBV12-3 or TRBV12-4 and TRBJ1-6; possible D gene TRBD1, 5 bases. The CDR3 contains 14 residues. The V end lost 6 bases, the J end lost 7 bases, and 13 bases lay between the germline ends. The CDR3 DNA sequence: TGTGCCAGCAGGTTGGGGGAAGGCAATTCACCCCTCCACTTT. Its protein is CASRLGEGNSPLHF.

This clonotype was picked up many times. The V and J genes are TRBV12-3 or TRBV12-4 and TRBJ1-5; D is uncertain. V was cut by 6 bases and J by 1 base, with 13 bases left in between. The CDR3 is 15 residues long. CDR3 region: CASSLGWGSNQPQHF. The CDR3, as DNA: TGTGCCAGCAGCCTCGGTTGGGGAAGCAATCAGCCCCAGCATTTT.

J is TRBJ1-1 and V is TRBV2, with 8 bases fitting TRBD1. Germline V gives CDR1 SNHLY, CDR2 FYNNEI. The CDR3 sequence is 16 residues long. The V segment lost 5 bases and the J segment 4 bases; nucleotides outside the gene matches: 12. CDR3 amino acids: CASSKSTGGAGTEAFF. DNA of the CDR3: TGTGCCAGCAGTAAAAGTACAGGGGGTGCTGGCACTGAAGCTTTCTTT.

This clonotype was seen more than once but under ten times. The CDR3 is CASSVGTGEARNQPQHF. CDR3 DNA sequence: TGTGCCAGCAGCGTCGGGACAGGGGAGGCCCGCAATCAGCCCCAGCATTTT. The chain has TRBV9 and TRBJ1-5; the match to TRBD1 covers 10 bases. This CDR3 has 17 residues. Germline V gene lookup returns CDR1 SGDLS and CDR2 YYNGEE. J was trimmed by 2 bases and V by 2 bases; bases with no gene match: 7.

The J gene is TRBJ1-3, the V gene TRBV19; no clear D. Between the trimmed V and J ends, which lost 10 bases and 1 base, there was a span of 14 bases. Germline V gives CDR1 LNHDA, CDR2 SQIVND (reference sequence). The CDR3 extends over 14 amino acids. CDR3: CATGESTSGNTIYF. Written as DNA, the CDR3 is TGTGCCACTGGGGAATCTACGTCTGGAAACACCATATATTTT. The complete variable domain, with remaining parts taken from reference TRBV19 and TRBJ1-3, reads DGGITQSPKYLFRKEGQNVTLSCEQNLNHDAMYWYRQDPGQGLRLIYYSQIVNDFQKGDIAEGYSVSREKKESFPLTVTSAQKNPTAFYLCATGESTSGNTIYFGEGSWLTVV.